This T cell receptor (beta chain) was obtained from a study of TIL therapy for anti-PD-1-resistant metastatic lung cancer. This CDR3 region has 14 residues. The germline gives CDR1 MGHDK, CDR2 SYGVNS. V dropped 6 bases and J dropped 4; count of bases not matched to a gene: 1. The libraries were made with immunoSEQ v3. Libraries were sequenced to approximately 2 million read pairs (survey) or roughly 5-6 million (deep). Here immunoSEQ multiplex PCR was the method, and the copy in TCRdb shows in-frame clones only, minus some. The top ten clones hold 9.5% to 12% of a sample with more than 90,000 clones, 50% to 70% of them seen once. The time point denotes: pre-treatment sample, taken before nivolumab and TIL therapy. The tumor samples were excised metastases, mostly pleural nodules or supraclavicular lymph nodes.

This clonotype was sampled from a person between 25 and 79 years old with non-small cell lung cancer. V is TRBV25-1 and J is TRBJ2-1; 12 bases align to TRBD2. The sequencing here drew on tumor tissue, taken at baseline. The CDR3 sequence: CASRGLAGYNEQFF. For the CDR3, the DNA is TGTGCCAGCAGAGGACTAGCGGGGTACAATGAGCAGTTCTTC.